Following are 10 T cell receptor beta chains from one sample sequenced in a study of identical twins. TCRdb ran MiXCR on the 5' RACE reads and lists one entry per CDR3 protein. The data show some 600,000 distinct CDR3 sequences, around 7.5% seen once. A further study also used this sample, focusing on yellow fever vaccine responses in identical twins.

Sequencing used PBMCs. The receptors here all came from a woman aged 18 to 35 in good health.

This rearrangement joins TRBV18 to TRBJ2-7; the D is unclear. The CDR3 contains 13 residues. V lost 4 bases to trimming and J lost 3 bases, with 10 bases between them. Per germline, CDR1 KGHSH and CDR2 LQKENI. The DNA for the CDR3 is TGTGCCAGCTCACTAACCAGAGACTACGAGCAGTACTTC. It codes for CASSLTRDYEQYF. The variable domain in full, with the rest retrieved from reference TRBV18 and TRBJ2-7, is NAGVMQNPRHLVRRRGQEARLRCSPMKGHSHVYWYRQLPEEGLKFMVYLQKENIIDESGMPKERFSAEFPKEGPSILRIQQVVRGDSAAYFCASSLTRDYEQYFGPGTRLTVT.

This clonotype showed up many times. The V and J genes are TRBV12-3 or TRBV12-4 and TRBJ2-5, with a weak D call TRBD1 (6 bases). The CDR3 runs 14 residues. Trimming cost V 3 bases and J 5 bases, with 13 bases left between them. As DNA, the CDR3 is TGTGCCAGCAGTTTTTCAGGGGCCGGGGAGACCCAGTACTTC. It translates to CASSFSGAGETQYF.

There are many counts of this clonotype. The chain employs TRBV5-1 and TRBJ2-7; D not certain. There are 15 residues in the CDR3. CDR1 is SGHRS, CDR2 YFSETQ, per germline. The ends were cut back, 0 bases at V and 0 bases at J, with 10 bases in the middle. The CDR3 DNA reads TGCGCCAGCAGCTTGGGGGGTGCGAGCTCCTACGAGCAGTACTTC. Translation gives CASSLGGASSYEQYF.

This clonotype has just a few counts. The V call is TRBV7-6, the J call TRBJ2-3, with 8 bases aligning to TRBD1. The CDR3 totals 15 residues. V lost 3 bases, J lost 5 bases, and 7 bases stayed unmatched. CDR1 and CDR2 from the germline V gene are SGHVS and FNYEAQ. The CDR3 sequence: CASSFGGQGRDTQYF. The CDR3, as DNA: TGTGCCAGCAGCTTCGGTGGACAGGGAAGAGATACGCAGTATTTT.

This clonotype was found many times. The chain employs TRBV6-5 and TRBJ2-2; unclear D gene. With 0 bases removed from V and 7 bases from J, the gap between germline ends came to 6 bases. The CDR3 is made up of 13 amino acids. Per germline, CDR1 MNHEY and CDR2 SVGAGI. As DNA, the CDR3 is TGTGCCAGCAGTTACTCCCGGCACGGGGAGCTGTTTTTT. Amino acids: CASSYSRHGELFF.

This clonotype was found many times. The chain employs TRBV2 and TRBJ1-5, with D possibly matching TRBD1 (5 bases). Germline CDR1 SNHLY, CDR2 FYNNEI. The CDR3 contains 14 residues. V shed 6 bases and J shed 4 bases, with 13 bases lying between them. CDR3 protein: CASSEMGVNQPQHF. The CDR3 DNA is TGTGCCAGCAGCGAGATGGGGGTGAATCAGCCCCAGCATTTT.

This clonotype was observed at least ten times. The CDR3 DNA sequence: TGCAGCGTTGCACAGGGTAGCAATCAGCCCCAGCATTTT. Residues: CSVAQGSNQPQHF. The V and J genes are TRBV29-1 and TRBJ1-5, with D perhaps TRBD1 (6 bases). Germline loops: CDR1 SQVTM, CDR2 ANQGSEA. This CDR3 is 13 amino acids long. Trimming took 4 bases from V and 0 from J, leaving 7 bases between them.

This clonotype was picked up many times. This chain joins TRBV12-3 or TRBV12-4 and TRBJ2-2; tentative D call: TRBD1 (6 bases). V lost 6 bases, J lost 7 bases, and 15 bases lay in between. The CDR3 spans 14 residues. In nucleotides, the CDR3 is TGTGCCAGCAGCCTTACAGGGACCAGCGGGGAGCTGTTTTTT. Translated, it gives CASSLTGTSGELFF.

This clonotype was found a few times. This chain links TRBV27 with TRBJ2-7; D unresolved. The CDR3 loop spans 14 amino acids. V shed 3 bases and J shed 3 bases, with 12 bases lying between them. The germline V gene encodes CDR1 MNHEY and CDR2 SMNVEV (reference sequence). CDR3 bases: TGTGCCAGCAGTTTCGACTTGCAGATCTACGAGCAGTACTTC. Protein product: CASSFDLQIYEQYF.

At least ten counts were recorded for this clonotype. The chain has TRBV5-1 and TRBJ1-4; possibly TRBD1 for D (5 bases). The CDR3 is 15 amino acids. The germline V gene has CDR1 SGHRS and CDR2 YFSETQ. Between the trimmed V and J ends, which lost 4 bases and 5 bases, there was a span of 15 bases. As DNA, the CDR3 is TGCGCCAGCAGCCGAATTACGGGGGAGAATGAAAAACTGTTTTTT. This codes for CASSRITGENEKLFF.